This is a list of T cell receptor beta chains from one sample in a study of blood T cell repertoires in COVID-19. The repertoire was sequenced with immunoSEQ multiplex PCR; TCRdb's copy has only in-frame clones and lacks some. The sample consists of some 260,000 clones, roughly four fifths of them appearing once. The sequencing sample was made of PBMCs or T cells enriched from blood (not recorded which). Receptor source: a man aged 25 to 40 with acute COVID-19. The CDR3 runs from the conserved cysteine through the conserved F or W. The D gene is left open where the match is weak. Size tells how often a clone was seen (once, few, many) or the class of an expanded clone, and some rows leave it out.

size: NA
J: TRBJ1-1
D: NA
V: TRBV7-9
DNA: TGTGCCAGCGGCGCGGGAATGGGCACTGAAGCTTTCTTT
CDR3: CASGAGMGTEAFF

size: NA
J: TRBJ2-2
D: NA
V: TRBV5-1
DNA: TGCGCCAGCAGCTTGAGGAGGGGCAACACCGGGGAGCTGTTTTTT
CDR3: CASSLRRGNTGELFF

size: NA
J: TRBJ1-4
D: NA
V: TRBV28
DNA: TGTGCCAGCAGAAACAGGATTAATGAAAAACTGTTTTTT
CDR3: CASRNRINEKLFF

size: once
J: TRBJ2-1
D: TRBD1
V: TRBV19
DNA: TGTGCCAGTAGTAGGGACAGGGGGTACAATGAGCAGTTCTTC
CDR3: CASSRDRGYNEQFF

size: NA
J: TRBJ1-3
D: NA
V: TRBV2
DNA: TGTGCCAGCAGTCCGGGAAACACCATATATTTT
CDR3: CASSPGNTIYF

size: NA
J: TRBJ2-1
D: TRBD2
V: TRBV7-8
DNA: TGTGCCAGCACCAAGGGGTCGAGACTAGCGGCTGAGCAGTTCTTC
CDR3: CASTKGSRLAAEQFF

size: NA
J: TRBJ2-2
D: TRBD2
V: TRBV19
DNA: TGTGCCAGTAGTCTACGAGGTAGCGGGAGGGCGGTTACCGGGGAGCTGTTTTTT
CDR3: CASSLRGSGRAVTGELFF

size: few
J: TRBJ1-5
D: NA
V: TRBV18
DNA: TGTGCCAGCTCACCAGAATCCGGGGGGTGGAATCAGCCCCAGCATTTT
CDR3: CASSPESGGWNQPQHF

size: once
J: TRBJ1-2
D: NA
V: TRBV29-1
DNA: TGCAGCGTTGAACCCATAGCTAACTATGGCTACACCTTC
CDR3: CSVEPIANYGYTF

size: NA
J: TRBJ1-1
D: TRBD1
V: TRBV2
DNA: TGTGCCAGCCTCCGCCTACAGGGGACTCGGGCTGAAGCTTTCTTT
CDR3: CASLRLQGTRAEAFF

size: NA
J: TRBJ1-4
D: TRBD1
V: TRBV5-1
DNA: TGCGCCAGCAGCTTGGGAGACAGGGCTGAAAAACTGTTTTTT
CDR3: CASSLGDRAEKLFF

size: NA
J: TRBJ1-1
D: NA
V: TRBV7-3
DNA: TGTGCCAGCAGCCCCGGGGGGGCGGGGAACACTGAAGCTTTCTTT
CDR3: CASSPGGAGNTEAFF

size: NA
J: TRBJ1-1
D: NA
V: TRBV5-4
DNA: TGTGCCAGCAGCTTGGGACAGGAGAACACTGAAGCTTTCTTT
CDR3: CASSLGQENTEAFF

size: NA
J: TRBJ1-1
D: NA
V: TRBV19
DNA: TGTGCCAGTAGCATCTACGGGAAAGAAGCTTTCTTT
CDR3: CASSIYGKEAFF

size: once
J: TRBJ1-1
D: TRBD1
V: TRBV27
DNA: TGTGCCAGCAGAATACAGGGGGCTGGTACTGAAGCTTTCTTT
CDR3: CASRIQGAGTEAFF

size: NA
J: TRBJ1-1
D: NA
V: TRBV28
DNA: TGTGCCAGCAACCCCCGGGACTGGAACACTGAAGCTTTCTTT
CDR3: CASNPRDWNTEAFF

size: few
J: TRBJ1-1
D: NA
V: TRBV4-2
DNA: TGTGCCAGCAGCCCACAGATATCGAACACTGAAGCTTTCTTT
CDR3: CASSPQISNTEAFF

size: NA
J: TRBJ1-2
D: TRBD1
V: TRBV5-1
DNA: TGCGCCAGCAGCTTTACAGGGGGCGCCTATGGCTACACCTTC
CDR3: CASSFTGGAYGYTF

size: NA
J: TRBJ2-3
D: TRBD2
V: TRBV24-1
DNA: TGTGCCACCACTAGCGGGAAAGGGTTTACAGATACGCAGTATTTT
CDR3: CATTSGKGFTDTQYF

size: once
J: TRBJ2-2
D: TRBD1
V: TRBV24-1
DNA: TGTGCCACCAGTGATACCGGGACAGGGTTCACCGGGGAGCTGTTTTTT
CDR3: CATSDTGTGFTGELFF

size: NA
J: TRBJ2-1
D: NA
V: TRBV11-2
DNA: TGTGCCAGCAGCTTTGGGGCGGGAACCCCTGGGAATGAGCAGTTCTTC
CDR3: CASSFGAGTPGNEQFF

size: NA
J: TRBJ1-3
D: NA
V: TRBV4-2
DNA: TGTGCCAGCACCCTCGGGGGGTCTGGAAACACCATATATTTT
CDR3: CASTLGGSGNTIYF